The clone carrying this TCR beta chain turned up a few times. As yet, its antigen is unknown. Germline loops: CDR1 ENHRY, CDR2 SYGVKD. The CDR3 sequence is 14 residues long. The V end lost 7 bases, the J end lost 0 bases, and 11 bases lay between the germline ends. This entry comes from a study of cytomegalovirus exposure and HLA in healthy donors. About the study: Among roughly 190 million T cells, an earlier analysis found 117 million unique TCR beta sequences. Whole-study results and caveats: Across HLA loci, a later analysis found differing TCR association rates, with DRB1 most and HLA-C fewest. Presence/absence analyses assumed roughly uniform sequencing depth across donors.

The PCR made use of 60 Vbeta and 13 Jbeta primers. TCRdb's copy holds only in-frame clones and misses some; the assay was immunoSEQ multiplex PCR. The sample shows some 87,000 clones, around 85% of them seen only once. Though nominally healthy at sampling, donors likely had unrecorded immune exposures. The receptor was derived from a young man in good health and CMV-seronegative. Sequencing was performed on PBMCs. The chain uses TRBV10-3 and TRBJ2-3; possibly TRBD1 for D (6 bases). The CDR3 nucleotides are TGTGCCATCAACCCCGGACAGAGCACAGATACGCAGTATTTT. The encoded protein is CAINPGQSTDTQYF.